This entry lists 14 T cell receptor beta chains sequenced from one sample in a study of cytomegalovirus exposure and HLA in healthy donors. The PCR used 60 Vbeta and 13 Jbeta primers. TCRdb keeps only in-frame clones here, not all; method: immunoSEQ multiplex PCR. The profile shows 200,000 to 250,000 clones, 82% of them singletons. Sequencing was performed on PBMCs. These receptors were obtained from a woman in her thirties or forties in good health and CMV-seropositive.

This clone has only one observation. This chain connects TRBV6-5 to TRBJ1-2; TRBD1 aligns across 9 bases. This CDR3 has 11 amino acids. V was clipped by 5 bases and J by 13 bases; unmatched bases: 5. From germline, CDR1 is MNHEY and CDR2 SVGAGI. The CDR3 DNA sequence: TGTGCCAGCAGTCCCGGGACAGGGACCACCTTC. Amino acids: CASSPGTGTTF.

The rearrangement links TRBV11-1 to TRBJ1-1; no reliable D call. The length of the CDR3 is 14 residues. Germline CDR1 is SGHAT and CDR2 is FQDESV (reference sequence). Trimming left V 3 bases short and J 6 bases short, with 14 bases between. This chain's CDR3 is CASSFYSHESEAFF. CDR3 nucleotides: TGTGCCAGCAGCTTCTATAGTCATGAGTCTGAAGCTTTCTTT.

This sequence joins TRBV6-1 and TRBJ2-3; D is perhaps TRBD2 (6 bases). This CDR3 is 15 amino acids long. Germline V lookup: CDR1 MNHNS, CDR2 SASEGT. Trimming stripped 6 bases from V and 2 bases from J, with 15 bases between. CDR3 sequence (DNA): TGTGCCAGCAGCCGCGGGACTCAATTCACAGATACGCAGTATTTT. Its translation is CASSRGTQFTDTQYF.

This chain joins TRBV6-6 and TRBJ2-1; D remains unclear. V shed 7 bases and J shed 9 bases, with 13 bases lying between them. CDR1 and CDR2 (germline): MNHNY, SVGAGI (reference sequence). The CDR3 has 12 amino acids. CDR3 protein: CASTLTPSEQFF. CDR3 DNA sequence: TGTGCCAGCACCCTAACTCCTAGTGAGCAGTTCTTC.

The J gene is TRBJ2-7, the V gene TRBV6-1; 7 positions agree with TRBD1. V lost 4 bases, J lost 1 base, and 4 bases stayed unmatched. The V gene's germline CDR1 is MNHNS and CDR2 SASEGT. The CDR3 length is 14 residues. CDR3 nucleotide sequence: TGTGCCAGCAGTGTACAGGGGATGTCCTACGAGCAGTACTTC. Residues: CASSVQGMSYEQYF.

The chain employs TRBV29-1 and TRBJ2-3; 7 bases map to TRBD1. The CDR3 loop spans 14 amino acids. Trimming took 5 bases from V and 2 from J; bases not matched to a gene: 7. In germline, CDR1 is SQVTM, CDR2 ANQGSEA. The DNA for the CDR3 is TGCAGCGTTCTCCGGGACAGCCTCACAGATACGCAGTATTTT. Translated, it gives CSVLRDSLTDTQYF.

The chain couples TRBV6-5 to TRBJ1-2; D call uncertain. Between the trimmed V and J ends, which lost 1 base and 0 bases, there was a span of 3 bases. CDR1 is MNHEY and CDR2 is SVGAGI in the germline V gene. The CDR3 has 13 residues. Here the CDR3 DNA reads TGTGCCAGCAGTTACTATACTAACTATGGCTACACCTTC. This encodes CASSYYTNYGYTF.

This clone is medium-sized within its sample. The chain is built from TRBV6-4 and TRBJ2-6; the match to TRBD1 covers 9 bases. The CDR3 contains 16 residues. Trimming took 5 bases from V and 1 from J; bases not matched to a gene: 3. The V gene's germline CDR1 is MRHNA and CDR2 SNTAGT. The CDR3 sequence: CASSRTGASGANVLTF. The CDR3 coding sequence is TGTGCCAGCAGTAGGACAGGGGCTTCTGGGGCCAACGTCCTGACTTTC.

V and J are TRBV5-1 and TRBJ2-5; TRBD2 matches 11 bases. The better agreement between TRBJ2-7 and the DNA end casts doubt on the J call. The CDR3 has 16 residues. CDR1 is SGHRS, CDR2 YFSETQ, per germline. The CDR3 reads CASSPAGTSGSYEQYF. In DNA, the CDR3 is TGCGCCAGCAGCCCGGCCGGTACTAGCGGGAGTTACGAGCAGTACTTC.

This clone was observed a handful of times. The chain couples TRBV10-3 to TRBJ2-1; 9 bases are a match to TRBD2. This CDR3 is built from 14 residues. The V gene's germline CDR1 is ENHRY and CDR2 SYGVKD. V trimming: 2 bases; J trimming: 8 bases; junction bases outside the gene matches: 4. CDR3 nucleotides: TGTGCCATCAGTGAGAACCTAGCGGGATATGAGCAGTTCTTC. Protein sequence: CAISENLAGYEQFF.

This clone was found once. V usage is TRBV30 and J usage is TRBJ1-1, with TRBD1 matching 9 bases. V lost 3 bases and J lost 1; bases outside the gene matches: 3. Germline CDR1 and CDR2: GTSNPN and SVGIG (reference sequence). The CDR3 runs 14 residues. The CDR3 spells CAWSEDRGNTEAFF. CDR3 bases: TGTGCCTGGAGCGAGGACAGGGGGAACACTGAAGCTTTCTTT.

This chain connects TRBV4-3 to TRBJ2-6; D gene uncertain. CDR1 is LGHNA and CDR2 is YSLEER in the germline V gene. V shed 0 bases and J shed 0 bases, with 6 bases lying between them. This CDR3 comprises 16 residues. CDR3 coding DNA: TGCGCCAGCAGCCAAGAAAGAGGCTCTGGGGCCAACGTCCTGACTTTC. Its protein product is CASSQERGSGANVLTF.

This clone was counted only a few times. CDR3 loop: CASSLGAGDVYEQYF. CDR3 nucleotide sequence: TGTGCCAGCAGCTTGGGAGCGGGAGACGTCTACGAGCAGTACTTC. V usage is TRBV5-4 and J usage is TRBJ2-7; TRBD2 aligns across 8 bases. Trimming cost V 0 bases and J 3 bases; bases outside gene matches: 5. The germline V gene has CDR1 SGHNT and CDR2 YYREEE (reference sequence). The CDR3 runs 15 residues.

The chain joins TRBV30 to TRBJ2-7, with a weak D call TRBD2 (5 bases). V lost 2 bases and J 6 bases, leaving 11 bases between the germline ends. There are 12 residues in the CDR3. Germline V gene sequence: CDR1 GTSNPN, CDR2 SVGIG (reference sequence). The CDR3 loop is CAWSMGSSEQYF. CDR3 in DNA: TGTGCCTGGAGTATGGGGAGCTCCGAGCAGTACTTC.